Shown below are 18 T cell receptor beta chains from a single sample sequenced in a study of blood T cells in healthy people across ages (dated by TCRdb to 2015 to 2017). The library was built by means of 5' RACE. Sequencing was carried out with an Illumina HiSeq 2500. The second PCR ran for roughly 7 to 12 cycles and used a J-beta primer mix along with a sample-barcoded 5' primer. TCRdb redid the processing of the public reads, applying fastp at Q25 and MiXCR, and retained in-frame beta chains. CDR3 protein sequences are deduplicated, and each keeps its most common genes and DNA. The table for this sample lists around 870,000 distinct CDR3 sequences; more than 25% of them were counted only once. Around 15% of the sample lies in the top ten. The sequenced sample consisted of blood. These receptors were taken from a woman aged 80 or over in good health.

This clonotype was recorded a few times. A single base separates this from a much larger clone, so it may be a read error. The J gene is TRBJ2-4, the V gene TRBV12-3 or TRBV12-4, with D unresolved. The CDR3 totals 14 residues. The CDR3 loop is CASSPRGAKNIRYF. The CDR3 DNA reads as TGTGCCAGCAGCCCCCGCGGCGCCAAAAACATTCGGTACTTC.

V usage is TRBV7-8 and J usage is TRBJ2-3; D unclear. This CDR3 spans 15 amino acids. Germline CDR1 SGHVS, CDR2 FQNEAQ. The germline V and J ends were trimmed by 5 bases and 4 bases, with 16 bases remaining between them. The CDR3 region is CASSQKVAMADTQYF. DNA of the CDR3: TGTGCCAGCAGCCAAAAGGTAGCTATGGCAGATACGCAGTATTTT.

This clonotype was picked up many times. The chain couples TRBV14 to TRBJ2-5, with D possibly being TRBD1 (6 bases). Germline loops: CDR1 SGHDN, CDR2 FVKESK. The CDR3 runs 13 residues. V was shortened by 5 bases and J by 2 bases, with 9 bases between the two germline ends. Here the CDR3 reads CASSRGMQETQYF. The DNA of the CDR3 is TGTGCCAGCAGCAGGGGGATGCAAGAGACCCAGTACTTC.

J is TRBJ2-7 and V is TRBV30; the D gene could be TRBD1 or TRBD2 (5 bases each). The CDR3 sequence is 15 residues long. V was trimmed by 3 bases and J by 2 bases, leaving 17 bases between them. The V gene's germline CDR1 is GTSNPN and CDR2 SVGIG (reference sequence). In DNA, the CDR3 is TGTGCCTGGAGCCCATATGGGGGAAACCCCTACGAGCAGTACTTC. Translated: CAWSPYGGNPYEQYF.

The V and J genes are TRBV10-2 and TRBJ1-1; 10 nucleotides agree with TRBD1. Germline V lookup: CDR1 WSHSY, CDR2 SAAADI. Trimming cost V 6 bases and J 2 bases; bases outside gene matches: 3. The CDR3 is 14 residues long. The CDR3 sequence is CASRLTGGNTEAFF. CDR3 bases: TGCGCCAGCAGACTGACAGGGGGCAACACTGAAGCTTTCTTT.

The chain recombines TRBV12-3 or TRBV12-4 with TRBJ2-7; D possibly matches TRBD1 or TRBD2 (5 bases each). Trimming removed 5 bases from V and 6 bases from J, with 14 bases in between. The CDR3 spans 13 residues. The CDR3 DNA sequence: TGTGCCAGCAGTCAGCCCGACAGCGGCGAGCAGTACTTC. Translation: CASSQPDSGEQYF.

Comments on this clonotype: A much larger clone is a single base away; this may be a read error. This chain joins TRBV3-1 and TRBJ2-1; D may be TRBD2 (7 bases). With the DNA end fitting TRBJ2-7 better, the J assignment may be wrong. Germline CDR1 LGHDT, CDR2 YNNKEL (reference sequence). The CDR3 consists of 15 residues. For the CDR3, the DNA is TGTGCCAGCAGCGAGGGGGGGTTAAGCTACAATGAGCAGTACTTC. Encoded protein: CASSEGGLSYNEQYF.

This clonotype was seen ten or more times. V usage is TRBV7-2 and J usage is TRBJ2-6; D may be TRBD2 (5 bases). Germline V gives CDR1 SGHTA, CDR2 FQGNSA. V was trimmed by 8 bases and J by 4 bases, leaving 24 bases between them. The CDR3 covers 18 residues. In nucleotides, the CDR3 is TGTGCCAGCCTGGGAGCGCCGACCCGGAGCGAGGGGGCCAACGTCCTGACTTTC. Translating it yields CASLGAPTRSEGANVLTF.

Here the CDR3 reads CVDGLAEFAEQYF. The CDR3 bases are TGTGTCGATGGACTAGCGGAGTTCGCTGAGCAGTACTTC. This chain connects TRBV2 to TRBJ2-5, with TRBD2 matching over 10 bases. This CDR3 is built from 13 residues. The germline V gene encodes CDR1 SNHLY and CDR2 FYNNEI.

The chain carries TRBV19 and TRBJ2-1; D unclear. Germline V gene sequence: CDR1 LNHDA, CDR2 SQIVND (reference sequence). V lost 3 bases, J lost 2 bases, and 14 bases lay in between. This CDR3 has 16 amino acids. DNA of the CDR3: TGTGCCAGTAGTATCAAGGGCAGATCCACCTACAATGAGCAGTTCTTC. It encodes CASSIKGRSTYNEQFF.

This clonotype occurred a few times. The J gene is TRBJ2-3, the V gene TRBV24-1, with 8 bases lining up with TRBD2. This CDR3 is 17 amino acids long. V dropped 3 bases and J dropped 0; count of bases not matched to a gene: 7. Germline CDR1 KGHDR, CDR2 SFDVKD. CDR3: CATSDPRGGASTDTQYF. CDR3 sequence (DNA): TGTGCCACCAGTGATCCTCGGGGGGGGGCTAGCACAGATACGCAGTATTTT.

In its sample, this clonotype was seen many times. The V and J genes are TRBV7-2 and TRBJ2-7, with 13 bases lining up with TRBD2. V lost 3 bases to trimming and J lost 0 bases; unmatched junction nucleotides: 8. The length of the CDR3 is 18 residues. CDR1 and CDR2 (germline): SGHTA, FQGNSA. The CDR3 coding sequence is TGTGCCAGCAGCTTGTCCGGGACTAGCGGGGCGTCCTCCTACGAGCAGTACTTC. As protein: CASSLSGTSGASSYEQYF.

This clonotype has a handful of counts. V and J are TRBV6-1 and TRBJ2-6, with 9 bases identical to TRBD1. Per germline, CDR1 MNHNS and CDR2 SASEGT. The CDR3 totals 19 residues. J was trimmed by 0 bases and V by 8 bases; bases with no gene match: 14. The CDR3 coding sequence is TGTGCCAGCGCCGTAAGCCCCGGGACAGGGAACTCTGGGGCCAACGTCCTGACTTTC. Its protein product is CASAVSPGTGNSGANVLTF.

A note on this clonotype: Relative to the germline gene, one junction end is altered; a read error may explain this. The rearrangement joins TRBV10-3 to TRBJ1-2; 7 bases fit TRBD1. The CDR3 spans 14 residues. CDR1 is ENHRY and CDR2 is SYGVKD in the germline V gene. The CDR3 bases are TGTGCCATCAGATCCGGGACAGCTAACTATGGCCACACCTTC. Translated: CAIRSGTANYGHTF.

This clonotype was observed a handful of times. V gene TRBV5-1 combines with J gene TRBJ2-2, with no clear D. Germline-derived CDR1 and CDR2 are SGHRS and YFSETQ. The CDR3 is 14 residues long. The V end lost 6 bases, the J end lost 1 base, and 10 bases lay between the germline ends. Here the CDR3 reads CASNAAVNTGELFF. The CDR3 coding sequence is TGCGCCAGCAACGCGGCGGTGAACACCGGGGAGCTGTTTTTT.

This clonotype was detected many times. The chain is built from TRBV6-6 and TRBJ2-3; TRBD2 is a possible D gene (7 bases). The CDR3 is 15 amino acids. Germline V gives CDR1 MNHNY, CDR2 SVGAGI (reference sequence). With 2 bases removed from V and 4 bases from J, the gap between germline ends came to 13 bases. The CDR3: CASSYGGAAADTQYF. The CDR3 region has the DNA TGTGCCAGCAGTTACGGGGGGGCAGCCGCAGATACGCAGTATTTT.

The CDR3 DNA reads TGTGCCAGCAGCTTAGGTCTCCAGAGGGGAAACACCATATATTTT. Translated: CASSLGLQRGNTIYF. The chain uses TRBV7-2 and TRBJ1-3, with no clear D. From germline, CDR1 is SGHTA and CDR2 FQGNSA. The CDR3 runs 15 residues. V shed 1 base and J shed 4 bases, with 11 bases lying between them.

This clonotype came up many times. V and J are TRBV7-2 and TRBJ2-3, with D tentatively TRBD1 (5 bases). CDR1 is SGHTA, CDR2 FQGNSA, per germline. V was trimmed by 0 bases and J by 1 base, leaving 14 bases between them. This CDR3 spans 17 amino acids. CDR3 residues: CASSLAQWTRGTDTQYF. DNA of the CDR3: TGTGCCAGCAGCTTAGCGCAATGGACACGGGGCACAGATACGCAGTATTTT.